This T cell receptor beta chain was sequenced for a study of T-cell memory formation after mild COVID-19. Looking at the study overall: Largely donor-specific TCR clusters were found.

A single record per CDR3 protein comes from TCRdb applying MiXCR to the 5' RACE reads. The data contain roughly 560,000 distinct CDR3 sequences, approximately 20% of them singletons. Study outcomes and limitations: Some clones that responded turned up in pre-infection memory, which suggests that cross-reactive memory joined in. SARS-CoV-2 specificity of second-wave clones peaking day 37 was unconfirmed.

Concerning this clonotype: Its target is unknown.

J lost 4 bases, V lost 1 base, and 5 bases had no gene match. Germline V gene lookup returns CDR1 KGHSH and CDR2 LQKENI. There are 15 residues in the CDR3. The chain links TRBV18 to TRBJ2-7; TRBD1 matches at 9 bases. This sequence was found in an adult woman who had mild COVID-19 (a few samples of this study predate the infection). Cell type and time point are not known. Sequenced: PBMCs or a T cell subset sorted from them (not recorded which). The CDR3 protein is CASSPRDRAGYEQYF. In DNA form, the CDR3 reads TGTGCCAGCTCACCACGGGACAGGGCCGGATACGAGCAGTACTTC.